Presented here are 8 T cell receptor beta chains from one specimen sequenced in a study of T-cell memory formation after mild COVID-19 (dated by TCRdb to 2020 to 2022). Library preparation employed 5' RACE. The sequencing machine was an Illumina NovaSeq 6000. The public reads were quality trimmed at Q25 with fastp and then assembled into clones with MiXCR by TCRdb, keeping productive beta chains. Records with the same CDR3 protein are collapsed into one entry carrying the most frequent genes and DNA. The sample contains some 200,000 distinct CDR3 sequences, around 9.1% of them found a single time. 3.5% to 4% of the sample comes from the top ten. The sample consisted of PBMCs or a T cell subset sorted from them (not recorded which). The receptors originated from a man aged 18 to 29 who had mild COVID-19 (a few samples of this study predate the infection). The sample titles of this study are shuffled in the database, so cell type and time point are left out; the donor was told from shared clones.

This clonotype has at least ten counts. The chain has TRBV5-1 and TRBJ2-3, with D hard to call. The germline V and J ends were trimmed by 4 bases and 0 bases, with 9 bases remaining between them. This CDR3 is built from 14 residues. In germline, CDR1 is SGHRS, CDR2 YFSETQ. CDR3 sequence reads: CASSESPSTDTQYF. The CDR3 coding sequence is TGCGCCAGCAGCGAGTCCCCTAGCACAGATACGCAGTATTTT.

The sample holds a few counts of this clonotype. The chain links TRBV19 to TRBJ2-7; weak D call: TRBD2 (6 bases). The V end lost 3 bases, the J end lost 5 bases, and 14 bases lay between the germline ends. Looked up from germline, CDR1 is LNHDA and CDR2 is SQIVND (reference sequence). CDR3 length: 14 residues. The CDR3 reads CASSMSGGWDEQYV. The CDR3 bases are TGTGCCAGTAGTATGTCCGGGGGATGGGACGAGCAGTACGTC.

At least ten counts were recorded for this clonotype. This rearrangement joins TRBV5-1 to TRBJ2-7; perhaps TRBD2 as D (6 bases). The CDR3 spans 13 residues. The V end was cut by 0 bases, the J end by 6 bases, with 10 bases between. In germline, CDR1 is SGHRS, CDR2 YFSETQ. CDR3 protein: CASSLAGGPEQYV. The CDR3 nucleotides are TGCGCCAGCAGCTTGGCCGGGGGTCCCGAGCAGTACGTC.

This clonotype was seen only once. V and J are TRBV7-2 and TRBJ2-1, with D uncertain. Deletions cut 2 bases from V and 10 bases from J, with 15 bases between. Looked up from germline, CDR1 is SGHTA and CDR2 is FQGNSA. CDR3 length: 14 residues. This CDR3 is CASSLSPAKQEQFF. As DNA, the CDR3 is TGTGCCAGCAGCTTATCCCCAGCGAAGCAGGAGCAGTTCTTC.

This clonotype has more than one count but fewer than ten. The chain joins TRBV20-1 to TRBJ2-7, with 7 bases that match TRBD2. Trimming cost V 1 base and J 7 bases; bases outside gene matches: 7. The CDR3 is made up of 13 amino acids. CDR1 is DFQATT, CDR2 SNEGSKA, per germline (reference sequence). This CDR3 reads CSARGKLRGEQYV. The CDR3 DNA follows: TGCAGTGCTAGAGGGAAACTGCGGGGGGAGCAGTACGTC.

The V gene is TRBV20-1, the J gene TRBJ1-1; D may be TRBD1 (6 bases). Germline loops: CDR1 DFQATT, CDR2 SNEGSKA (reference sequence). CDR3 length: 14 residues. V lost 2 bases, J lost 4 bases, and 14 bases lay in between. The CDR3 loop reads CSARKYGGATEAFF. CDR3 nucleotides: TGCAGTGCTAGAAAATATGGGGGCGCCACTGAAGCTTTCTTT.

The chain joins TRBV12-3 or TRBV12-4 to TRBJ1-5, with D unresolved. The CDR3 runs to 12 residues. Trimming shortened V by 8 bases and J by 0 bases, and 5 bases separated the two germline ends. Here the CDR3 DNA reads TGTGCCAGCGCGAGTAGCAATCAGCCCCAGCATTTT. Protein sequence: CASASSNQPQHF.

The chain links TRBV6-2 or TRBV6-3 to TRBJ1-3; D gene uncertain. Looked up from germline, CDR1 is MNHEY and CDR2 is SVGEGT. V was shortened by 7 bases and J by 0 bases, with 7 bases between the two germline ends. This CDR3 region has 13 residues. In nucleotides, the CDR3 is TGTGCCAGCACTATGATCTCTGGAAACACCATATATTTT. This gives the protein CASTMISGNTIYF.